Listed here are 31 T cell receptor beta chains from one sample, sequenced in a study of shared T cell receptors in the human thymus. Clones were sequenced by immunoSEQ multiplex PCR, and TCRdb holds only the in-frame ones, with some missing. In the table there are over 450,000 clones, 75% to 80% of which are singletons. Separately, the same data were catalogued under a study of human thymus T cells.

The sequenced sample consisted of thymocytes. The receptor source for this set is a boy under two years old with a congenital heart defect.

The chain carries TRBV25-1 and TRBJ1-4, with TRBD1 matching 11 bases. CDR1 and CDR2 (germline): MGHDK, SYGVNS. The V and J ends lost 3 bases and 7 bases, in that order; junction bases with no gene match: 7. The CDR3 runs 16 residues. The CDR3 loop is CASSEGTGGGGEKLFF. CDR3 bases: TGTGCCAGCAGTGAGGGGACAGGGGGAGGGGGTGAAAAACTGTTTTTT.

The chain employs TRBV4-1 and TRBJ1-1; D gene unclear. V was clipped by 2 bases and J by 8 bases, with 15 bases between them. The CDR3 loop spans 14 amino acids. The germline V gene has CDR1 MGHRA and CDR2 YSYEKL. The CDR3 DNA follows: TGCGCCAGCAGCCAACCCGAGGGCAGGAGAGAAGCTTTCTTT. Translation: CASSQPEGRREAFF.

This clone has just a few counts. The V and J genes are TRBV12-5 and TRBJ2-1; D might be TRBD2 (6 bases). The CDR3 sequence is 18 residues long. Germline lookup yields CDR1 LGHNT and CDR2 FRNRAP. Trimming removed 2 bases at V and 9 bases at J, with 26 bases between. In DNA form, the CDR3 reads TGTGCTAGTGGTTTGACCAGGCCTGGGACTCCGAGTTCGGCTGAGCAGTTCTTC. Amino acids: CASGLTRPGTPSSAEQFF.

The genes are TRBV27 and TRBJ2-5; 7 nucleotides line up with TRBD1. Losses at the gene ends were 6 bases for V and 5 bases for J; bases not matched to a gene: 21. CDR1 is MNHEY and CDR2 is SMNVEV in the germline V gene (reference sequence). The CDR3 sequence is 18 residues long. The CDR3 coding sequence is TGTGCCAGCAGCCTCAGCGGTCCCGACAGGGCCACTATCGAGACCCAGTACTTC. It specifies CASSLSGPDRATIETQYF.

Regarding this clone: The junction shows a germline mismatch at one end, possibly a read error. The chain recombines TRBV7-7 with TRBJ2-1, with 13 bases identical to TRBD2. The CDR3 is 16 amino acids. Per germline, CDR1 SSHAT and CDR2 FNYEAQ (reference sequence). CDR3 amino acids: CASSLAGLAGPNEQFF. Written as DNA, the CDR3 is TGTGCTAGCAGCTTAGCGGGACTAGCGGGGCCCAATGAGCAGTTCTTC.

The rearrangement links TRBV27 to TRBJ2-1; 11 nucleotides align to TRBD2. V lost 4 bases to trimming and J lost 6 bases; unmatched junction nucleotides: 5. The CDR3 sequence is 15 residues long. CDR1 and CDR2 (germline): MNHEY, SMNVEV (reference sequence). The CDR3 bases are TGTGCCAGCAGTTGGGGACTAGCGGAACCCAATGAGCAGTTCTTC. The encoded protein is CASSWGLAEPNEQFF.

The chain carries TRBV5-1 and TRBJ2-5; 7 bases are a match to TRBD2. The V and J ends lost 0 bases and 3 bases, in that order; junction bases with no gene match: 14. Germline V lookup: CDR1 SGHRS, CDR2 YFSETQ. The CDR3 is 18 residues long. The CDR3 DNA follows: TGCGCCAGCAGCTTGGGGGTCCGAAGGGGACTAAGCGAAGAGACCCAGTACTTC. Encoded protein: CASSLGVRRGLSEETQYF.

The chain joins TRBV11-3 to TRBJ2-5; perhaps TRBD1 as D (5 bases). Germline-derived CDR1 and CDR2 are SGHNT and YENEEA. Trimming removed 3 bases from V and 2 bases from J, with 16 bases in between. The CDR3 has 16 residues. The CDR3 DNA sequence: TGTGCCAGCAGCTTGTGCAGGCCAGGGCATCAAGAGACCCAGTACTTC. Residues: CASSLCRPGHQETQYF. The full variable domain, in which reference TRBV11-3 and TRBJ2-5 provide the parts outside the CDR3, is EAGVVQSPRYKIIEKKQPVAFWCNPISGHNTLYWYLQNLGQGPELLIRYENEEAVDDSQLPKDRFSAERLKGVDSTLKIQPAELGDSAVYLCASSLCRPGHQETQYFGPGTRLLVL.

The V gene is TRBV7-2, the J gene TRBJ2-7; TRBD2 agrees at 8 bases. V shed 5 bases and J 9 bases; nucleotides not matched to a gene: 12. CDR3 size: 14 residues. The V gene's germline CDR1 is SGHTA and CDR2 FQGNSA. In nucleotides, the CDR3 is TGTGCCAGCAGCCTCGGGCTAGCGGGCCCGGGGCAGTACTTC. Its translation is CASSLGLAGPGQYF.

The CDR3 protein is CASRGLAGFGNEQFF. As DNA, the CDR3 is TGTGCCAGCCGCGGACTAGCGGGGTTCGGAAATGAGCAGTTCTTC. The chain is built from TRBV6-5 and TRBJ2-1, with 12 bases lining up with TRBD2. The CDR3 spans 15 residues. Trimming at V came to 8 bases and at J to 7 bases, leaving 9 bases not matched to a gene. Per germline, CDR1 MNHEY and CDR2 SVGAGI.

The genes are TRBV4-2 and TRBJ2-7, with 16 bases identical to TRBD2. The CDR3 is made up of 17 amino acids. The germline CDR1 and CDR2 sequences are LGHNA and YNFKEQ. After removal of 4 bases from V and 5 bases from J, the junction contained 8 bases not matched to a gene. The CDR3 DNA reads TGTGCCAGCAGCCCCGGGACTAGCGGGAGGGCCAGGGACGAGCAGTACTTC. Translating it yields CASSPGTSGRARDEQYF.

CDR3 in DNA: TGTGCCAGCAGCCCAGGGACTAGCGATGAGCAGTTCTTC. It is translated as CASSPGTSDEQFF. The chain links TRBV13 to TRBJ2-1; TRBD2 matches 10 bases. CDR1 is PRHDT and CDR2 is FYEKMQ in the germline V gene (reference sequence). The CDR3 runs to 13 residues. The V segment lost 5 bases and the J segment 8 bases; nucleotides outside the gene matches: 3.

The J gene is TRBJ2-2, the V gene TRBV11-3; TRBD2 agrees at 7 bases. The CDR3 contains 16 residues. Per germline, CDR1 SGHNT and CDR2 YENEEA. The V gene end was trimmed by 4 bases and the J gene end by 0 bases; junction bases not matched to a gene: 5. In DNA, the CDR3 is TGTGCCAGCAGCTCGGCCGGGAGGACGAACACCGGGGAGCTGTTTTTT. It encodes CASSSAGRTNTGELFF.

The chain recombines TRBV5-1 with TRBJ2-7; no definite D call. V was shortened by 3 bases and J by 1 base, with 8 bases between the two germline ends. The germline gives CDR1 SGHRS, CDR2 YFSETQ. The CDR3 sequence is 13 residues long. The DNA of the CDR3 is TGCGCCAGCAGCTCCACAGATTCCTACGAGCAGTACTTC. Amino acid sequence: CASSSTDSYEQYF.

The chain uses TRBV5-4 and TRBJ2-7, with D possibly matching TRBD2 (5 bases). The CDR3 is 16 amino acids. V was pared by 0 bases and J by 2 bases, with 15 bases between. Germline CDR1 and CDR2: SGHNT and YYREEE (reference sequence). The CDR3 region is CASSLDSGGPPYEQYF. CDR3 DNA sequence: TGTGCCAGCAGCTTGGACAGCGGAGGACCTCCCTACGAGCAGTACTTC.

V usage is TRBV7-2 and J usage is TRBJ2-1; 8 bases fit TRBD2. V trimming: 5 bases; J trimming: 4 bases; junction bases outside the gene matches: 10. The CDR3 spans 16 residues. In germline, CDR1 is SGHTA, CDR2 FQGNSA. For the CDR3, the DNA is TGTGCCAGCAGCCCGCGACTAGCGAGACGATACAATGAGCAGTTCTTC. Translated: CASSPRLARRYNEQFF.

The rearrangement links TRBV2 to TRBJ2-1; 8 nucleotides agree with TRBD1. After removal of 8 bases from V and 9 bases from J, the junction contained 6 bases not matched to a gene. From germline, CDR1 is SNHLY and CDR2 FYNNEI. The CDR3 is 12 amino acids. This CDR3 reads CASSDRVREQFF. CDR3 sequence (DNA): TGTGCCAGCTCGGACAGGGTGCGTGAGCAGTTCTTC.

The V call is TRBV4-3, the J call TRBJ2-5; D may be TRBD2 (6 bases). Trimming cost V 0 bases and J 5 bases, with 19 bases left between them. The CDR3 sequence is 17 residues long. Germline values: CDR1 LGHNA, CDR2 YSLEER. The CDR3 is CASSQDPRDGTQETQYF. CDR3 nucleotides: TGCGCCAGCAGCCAAGATCCGCGGGATGGGACCCAGGAGACCCAGTACTTC.

The chain links TRBV7-3 to TRBJ2-2; 12 bases are shared with TRBD2. The CDR3 totals 16 residues. V was pared by 5 bases and J by 7 bases, with 8 bases of the junction left unmatched. Germline-derived CDR1 and CDR2 are SGHTA and FQGTGA. CDR3 in DNA: TGTGCCAGCAGCCCGACTAGCGGGAGAGGTGGCGGGGAGCTGTTTTTT. Translated: CASSPTSGRGGGELFF.

CDR3 DNA sequence: TGTGCCACCAGCAGACACGACAGACAGGGTCCCTACGAGCAGTACTTC. It specifies CATSRHDRQGPYEQYF. The chain joins TRBV15 to TRBJ2-7, with TRBD1 identical over 7 bases. The CDR3 runs 16 residues. V was pared by 2 bases and J by 2 bases, with 9 bases of the junction left unmatched. The germline CDR1 and CDR2 sequences are LNHNV and YYDKDF (reference sequence). Full variable domain (rest looked up from reference TRBV15 and TRBJ2-7): DAMVIQNPRYQVTQFGKPVTLSCSQTLNHNVMYWYQQKSSQAPKLLFHYYDKDFNNEADTPDNFQSRRPNTSFCFLDIRSPGLGDTAMYLCATSRHDRQGPYEQYFGPGTRLTVT.

The chain combines TRBV13 with TRBJ2-5, with D unresolved. This CDR3 contains 15 residues. CDR1 and CDR2 (germline): PRHDT, FYEKMQ (reference sequence). V gave up 1 base and J gave up 0 bases, with 9 bases separating them. In DNA form, the CDR3 reads TGTGCCAGCAGCTTAGCTGAGCGAGACCAAGAGACCCAGTACTTC. Protein product: CASSLAERDQETQYF.

The chain is built from TRBV7-9 and TRBJ2-1; no definite D call. V was shortened by 5 bases and J by 0 bases, with 8 bases between the two germline ends. The CDR3 has 14 residues. The germline CDR1 and CDR2 sequences are SEHNR and FQNEAQ (reference sequence). The CDR3 spells CASSPLSSYNEQFF. CDR3 DNA: TGTGCCAGCAGCCCCCTGAGCTCCTACAATGAGCAGTTCTTC.

The chain is built from TRBV7-2 and TRBJ2-7, with 10 positions matching TRBD2. The germline gives CDR1 SGHTA, CDR2 FQGNSA. The CDR3 spans 16 residues. Trimming took 0 bases from V and 7 from J; bases not matched to a gene: 9. In DNA form, the CDR3 reads TGTGCCAGCAGCTTAGCGTTACTAGCGGGATGGGAGGAGCAGTACTTC. This encodes CASSLALLAGWEEQYF. The full variable domain, in which reference TRBV7-2 and TRBJ2-7 provide the parts outside the CDR3, is GAGVSQSPSNKVTEKGKDVELRCDPISGHTALYWYRQSLGQGLEFLIYFQGNSAPDKSGLPSDRFSAERTGGSVSTLTIQRTQQEDSAVYLCASSLALLAGWEEQYFGPGTRLTVT.

This chain connects TRBV14 to TRBJ2-3; 9 bases map to TRBD2. This CDR3 has 17 amino acids. The J segment lost 2 bases and the V segment lost 0 bases, leaving 6 bases of the junction unmatched. Looked up from germline, CDR1 is SGHDN and CDR2 is FVKESK. CDR3 amino acids: CASSQEAQREDTDTQYF. The CDR3 DNA reads as TGTGCCAGCAGCCAAGAGGCGCAGCGGGAGGACACAGATACGCAGTATTTT.

Here the CDR3 reads CASSLGLAGVWGGELFF. In DNA form, the CDR3 reads TGTGCCAGCAGTTTGGGACTAGCGGGAGTATGGGGCGGGGAGCTGTTTTTT. The rearrangement uses TRBV27 and TRBJ2-2; 14 bases are a match to TRBD2. The V gene's germline CDR1 is MNHEY and CDR2 SMNVEV (reference sequence). The CDR3 consists of 17 residues. Trimming cost V 3 bases and J 7 bases; bases outside gene matches: 7.

In its sample, this clone was seen a few times. The V call is TRBV7-2, the J call TRBJ2-7, with 7 bases matching TRBD1. V shed 5 bases and J 4 bases; nucleotides not matched to a gene: 11. The CDR3 totals 15 residues. Germline V CDR1 and CDR2: SGHTA, FQGNSA. The CDR3 nucleotides are TGTGCCAGCAGCCTTGACCGGGACAGTCAGTACGAGCAGTACTTC. Translation gives CASSLDRDSQYEQYF.

The V and J genes are TRBV28 and TRBJ1-5; 7 positions match TRBD1. The V segment lost 4 bases and the J segment 3 bases; nucleotides outside the gene matches: 6. The CDR3 length is 15 residues. Germline-derived CDR1 and CDR2 are MDHEN and SYDVKM. The CDR3 is CASSYKEGANQPQHF. In DNA, the CDR3 is TGTGCCAGCAGTTATAAGGAGGGGGCCAATCAGCCCCAGCATTTT.

V gene TRBV15 combines with J gene TRBJ2-1, with 9 nucleotides matching TRBD2. Per the germline V gene, CDR1 is LNHNV and CDR2 is YYDKDF (reference sequence). J gave up 3 bases and V 11 bases, and 11 bases lay outside the gene matches. The CDR3 sequence is 15 residues long. The CDR3 DNA is TGTGCCTCTCAAAACGGGACTAGCTGCTACAATGAGCAGTTCTTC. Residues: CASQNGTSCYNEQFF.

This clone was seen a single time. The chain is built from TRBV13 and TRBJ2-2; 11 bases fit TRBD2. Looked up from germline, CDR1 is PRHDT and CDR2 is FYEKMQ (reference sequence). The CDR3 is 18 amino acids. V lost 5 bases and J lost 2; bases outside the gene matches: 10. The CDR3 spells CASSVFTSGRLNTGELFF. CDR3 nucleotide sequence: TGTGCCAGCAGCGTATTCACTAGCGGGAGATTAAACACCGGGGAGCTGTTTTTT. Full variable domain (remainder filled in from reference TRBV13 and TRBJ2-2): AAGVIQSPRHLIKEKRETATLKCYPIPRHDTVYWYQQGPGQDPQFLISFYEKMQSDKGSIPDRFSAQQFSDYHSELNMSSLELGDSALYFCASSVFTSGRLNTGELFFGEGSRLTVL.

This chain links TRBV19 with TRBJ1-4, with D hard to call. CDR1 is LNHDA, CDR2 SQIVND, per germline (reference sequence). The CDR3 totals 12 residues. Trimming took 3 bases from V and 8 from J, leaving 7 bases between them. The CDR3 DNA sequence: TGTGCCAGTAGTATCCGCCGGGAAAAACTGTTTTTT. It is translated as CASSIRREKLFF.

This chain uses TRBV2 with TRBJ1-3; no reliable D call. CDR1 is SNHLY and CDR2 is FYNNEI in the germline V gene. The CDR3 consists of 16 residues. The V end lost 1 base, the J end lost 0 bases, and 10 bases lay between the germline ends. The CDR3 bases are TGTGCCAGCAGTGAAGAAAGACACTCCTCTGGAAACACCATATATTTT. It codes for CASSEERHSSGNTIYF.